These 13 T cell receptor beta chains were sequenced from one sample in a study of T cell clonality in common variable immunodeficiency (dated by TCRdb to about 2015). Library method: the immunoSEQ multiplex PCR assay. TCRdb re-hosts the immuneACCESS table, in-frame sequences only. Its copies lack some clones; in the studies checked, an unresolved V gene accounts for under half of them, and the cause for the rest is not known. The sample has fewer than 75,000 clones on record, with no singletons. In total, the top ten clones hold roughly 1.5% of the sample. The material sequenced was peripheral blood mononuclear cells. Receptors were obtained from a person aged 18-69 years in good health.

In this sample, this clone turned up many times. The CDR3 end falls 3 residues outside the read, so it is completed with the germline J gene. V gene TRBV19 combines with J gene TRBJ2-7; 9 bases are a match to TRBD1. Germline trimming cut 6 bases from V and 2 bases from J; bases unmatched to any gene: 14. Germline V CDR1 and CDR2: LNHDA, SQIVND (reference sequence). The CDR3 runs to 17 residues. Here the CDR3 reads CASSSKGGGQGTYEQYF. The part of the CDR3 DNA that was read is TGTGCCAGTAGCAGCAAAGGGGGGGGACAGGGTACCTACGAG.

This clone was found many times. The read halts 3 residues ahead of the CDR3 end, with the missing end drawn from the germline J gene. This chain links TRBV18 with TRBJ2-3; D unclear. The CDR3 length is 16 residues. The V and J ends lost 2 bases and 0 bases respectively, with 12 bases between them. The germline V gene encodes CDR1 KGHSH and CDR2 LQKENI. The CDR3 bases that were read are TGTGCCAGCTCACCAATAAATAGTGCCAGCACAGATACG. Translating gives CASSPINSASTDT. The full CDR3 protein reads CASSPINSASTDTQYF.

This clone was seen ten or more times. The CDR3 extends 3 residues past the end of the read, so its final part is completed from the germline J gene. The chain uses TRBV20-1 and TRBJ2-1; 12 nucleotides agree with TRBD2. The V segment lost 6 bases and the J segment 6 bases; nucleotides outside the gene matches: 9. In germline, CDR1 is DFQATT, CDR2 SNEGSKA (reference sequence). The CDR3 length is 15 residues. CDR3 protein: CSAIDRTSGTNEQFF. Partial CDR3 DNA: TGCAGTGCCATCGACCGGACTAGCGGGACCAATGAG.

This clone was seen ten or more times. The read terminates 3 residues before the CDR3 end, so the remaining end is supplied by the germline J gene. This rearrangement joins TRBV11-2 to TRBJ2-7; 9 bases are shared with TRBD2. CDR1 SGHAT and CDR2 FQNNGV come from the germline V gene. The ends lost 1 base at V and 4 bases at J; junction bases unmatched: 5. The CDR3 has 15 residues. The part of the CDR3 DNA that was read is TGTGCCAGCAGCTTAGGACTAGCGGATGCTTACGAG. Translating gives CASSLGLADAYE. The full CDR3 protein is CASSLGLADAYEQYF.

This clone was detected ten times or more. Sequencing ends 3 residues short of the CDR3 end; the germline J gene provides the rest. This chain joins TRBV9 and TRBJ1-2; D gene ambiguous. Germline assignment: CDR1 SGDLS and CDR2 YYNGEE. The CDR3 extends over 13 amino acids. V lost 0 bases and J lost 7, with 10 bases in between. The DNA read from the CDR3 is TGTGCCAGCAGCGTAGATCAGAGGGCTGGC. This codes for CASSVDQRAG. The full CDR3 sequence reads CASSVDQRAGYTF.

This clone came up many times. The read stops 3 residues short of the end of the CDR3; the missing end is completed from the germline J gene. The V gene is TRBV20-1, the J gene TRBJ2-1; D remains ambiguous. Trimming took off 6 bases at V and 6 bases at J, with 9 bases between the two ends. Germline-derived CDR1 and CDR2 are DFQATT and SNEGSKA (reference sequence). The CDR3 contains 11 residues. The sequenced CDR3 bases are TGCAGTGCCGAACGAGGCAATGAG. This encodes CSAERGNE. The full CDR3 is CSAERGNEQFF.

This clone was recorded many times. With the read ending 3 residues before the CDR3 end, the germline J gene is used to fill in that end. The chain couples TRBV19 to TRBJ2-1, with D possibly being TRBD1 (6 bases). V was pared by 4 bases and J by 4 bases, with 20 bases between. CDR1 LNHDA and CDR2 SQIVND come from the germline V gene (reference sequence). CDR3 length equals 17 residues. CDR3 DNA, as far as it was read: TGTGCCAGTAGTAACTCGAGAACAGGGTTCTTTTACAATGAG. Residues: CASSNSRTGFFYNE. The entire CDR3 protein reads CASSNSRTGFFYNEQFF.

This clone was found many times. The read finishes 3 residues shy of the CDR3 end, and the germline J gene is used to complete it. The chain carries TRBV20-1 and TRBJ1-2; TRBD1 agrees at 7 bases. The germline V gene has CDR1 DFQATT and CDR2 SNEGSKA (reference sequence). This CDR3 comprises 13 residues. The ends lost 1 base at V and 6 bases at J; junction bases unmatched: 5. CDR3 sequence: CSARAQGGNGYTF. Partial CDR3 DNA: TGCAGTGCTAGAGCCCAGGGGGGAAATGGC.

This clone was seen at least ten times. The read stops 3 residues short of the end of the CDR3; the missing end is completed from the germline J gene. J is TRBJ1-1 and V is TRBV2; D gene ambiguous. V lost 6 bases to trimming and J lost 0 bases, with 14 bases between them. The CDR3 loop spans 15 amino acids. The germline gives CDR1 SNHLY, CDR2 FYNNEI. The CDR3 reads CASSQTPNMNTEAFF. The CDR3 DNA, read in part, is TGTGCCAGCAGCCAGACACCAAATATGAACACTGAA.

This clone was seen repeatedly, ten times or more. The sequenced fragment ends 3 residues before the CDR3 boundary, so the rest is inferred from the germline J gene. The chain combines TRBV7-9 with TRBJ2-7, with a weak D call TRBD1 (6 bases). The CDR3 spans 14 residues. V lost 3 bases and J 3 bases, leaving 12 bases between the germline ends. CDR1 SEHNR and CDR2 FQNEAQ come from the germline V gene (reference sequence). The chain's CDR3 is CASSFPGHNYEQYF. The sequenced part of the CDR3 DNA is TGTGCCAGCAGCTTTCCGGGACACAACTACGAG.

The sample holds many counts of this clone. Sequencing ends 3 residues short of the CDR3 end; the germline J gene provides the rest. The J gene is TRBJ2-3, the V gene TRBV10-1, with 9 bases lining up with TRBD1. V gave up 4 bases and J gave up 5 bases; unmatched junction bases: 7. CDR3 size: 15 residues. Germline V CDR1 and CDR2: WNHNN, SYGVQD (reference sequence). Incomplete CDR3 DNA: TGCGCCAGCAGTGGTCCGGACAGGGGAATAGATACG. It yields the protein CASSGPDRGIDT. The whole CDR3 protein reads CASSGPDRGIDTQYF.

This clone was detected many times. Sequencing ends 3 residues short of the CDR3 end; the germline J gene provides the rest. The chain has TRBV6-2 or TRBV6-3 and TRBJ2-2, with D possibly being TRBD2 (5 bases). V lost 6 bases, J lost 8 bases, and 22 bases lay in between. Germline CDR1 and CDR2: MNHEY and SVGEGT. This CDR3 region has 16 residues. CDR3 sequence: CASSRGLAVTYGELFF. CDR3 bases read: TGTGCCAGCAGCCGCGGACTCGCGGTGACGTATGGGGAG.

This clone has at least ten counts. The read ends 3 residues before the CDR3 terminus; that terminus is restored from the germline J gene. J is TRBJ1-2 and V is TRBV18; 12 bases are a match to TRBD1. The CDR3 runs to 18 residues. CDR1 is KGHSH, CDR2 LQKENI, per germline. The sequenced part of the CDR3 DNA is TGTGCCAGCTCACCACTTAAAGGGACAGGGGGCAATGGGCGAGGC. Protein product: CASSPLKGTGGNGRG. The complete CDR3 protein is CASSPLKGTGGNGRGYTF.